The 30 T cell receptor beta chains listed next were all sequenced from one sample in a study of post-analysis software for immune sequencing data. Included in the TCR beta cDNA libraries were unique molecular identifiers. TCRdb processed the PCR reads anew with MiXCR; each CDR3 protein has one entry. The sample lists hundreds of thousands of distinct CDR3 sequences, roughly half occurring once. Their antigens remain unidentified. Findings and limits, study-wide: The study found TRBV5-6, TRBV5-1 and TRBV20-1 among about five TRBV segments more frequent in patients than controls.

Sequencing used blood. The receptors shown here come from a girl aged 5 to 17 with multiple sclerosis.

Notes on this clonotype: Mismatch with germline at one junction end may stem from a read error. The chain combines TRBV9 with TRBJ2-1; a possible D gene is TRBD2 (5 bases). Germline values: CDR1 SGDLS, CDR2 YYNGEE. The CDR3 runs 14 residues. CDR3: CASNVEGKGNEQFF. DNA of the CDR3: TGTGCCAGCAACGTAGAGGGAAAGGGCAATGAGCAGTTCTTC.

The chain uses TRBV5-6 and TRBJ2-7, with TRBD2 as a possible D gene (5 bases). The J call is uncertain, as TRBJ2-5 better fits the DNA end. CDR3 size: 13 residues. Germline V gene sequence: CDR1 SGHDT, CDR2 YYEEEE. The CDR3 DNA sequence: TGTGCCAGCAGCTTCATAGCGTCAGAGACCCAGTACTTC. Protein: CASSFIASETQYF.

This clonotype was counted only a few times. V is TRBV12-3 or TRBV12-4 and J is TRBJ2-3; D uncertain. The CDR3 contains 16 residues. V shed 2 bases and J shed 2 bases, with 14 bases lying between them. Here the CDR3 reads CASSLRANKHTDTQYF. As DNA, the CDR3 is TGTGCCAGCAGTTTAAGAGCGAATAAACACACAGATACGCAGTATTTT.

The chain recombines TRBV6-2 or TRBV6-3 with TRBJ2-5; unclear D gene. The germline V and J ends were trimmed by 6 bases and 4 bases, with 9 bases remaining between them. The CDR3 extends over 12 amino acids. Germline lookup yields CDR1 MNHEY and CDR2 SVGEGT. CDR3 sequence: CASRTMGETQYF. In nucleotides, the CDR3 is TGTGCCAGCAGAACGATGGGAGAGACCCAGTACTTC.

The V and J genes are TRBV6-4 and TRBJ2-3; D gene ambiguous. This CDR3 is built from 13 residues. The ends were cut back, 3 bases at V and 2 bases at J, with 6 bases in the middle. The germline CDR1 and CDR2 sequences are MRHNA and SNTAGT. Here the CDR3 reads CASSESATDTQYF. In DNA, the CDR3 is TGTGCCAGCAGTGAGTCGGCCACAGATACGCAGTATTTT.

In its sample, this clonotype was seen a few times. The rearrangement uses TRBV9 and TRBJ2-5, with TRBD2 matching 8 bases. Trimming took 6 bases from V and 2 from J; bases not matched to a gene: 9. Per the germline V gene, CDR1 is SGDLS and CDR2 is YYNGEE. The CDR3 consists of 15 residues. CDR3 loop: CASTGGAGGQETQYF. The CDR3 DNA reads TGTGCCAGCACCGGGGGGGCGGGAGGACAAGAGACCCAGTACTTC. Variable domain in full (rest from reference TRBV9 and TRBJ2-5): DSGVTQTPKHLITATGQRVTLRCSPRSGDLSVYWYQQSLDQGLQFLIQYYNGEERAKGNILERFSAQQFPDLHSELNLSSLELGDSALYFCASTGGAGGQETQYFGPGTRLLVL.

As concerns this clonotype: The DNA is omitted, as the CDR3 cannot be located on it reliably, and the CDR3 follows TCRdb's listing. The genes are TRBV15 and TRBJ2-3; the table calls TRBD1, which could not be checked here. The CDR3 contains 16 residues when both ends are counted. Germline CDR1 and CDR2: LNHNV and YYDKDF (reference sequence). CDR3 protein: CATSTQVGLGTDTQWF.

The V call is TRBV28, the J call TRBJ2-1, with 11 bases that match TRBD2. The CDR3 has 22 residues. The V gene end was trimmed by 6 bases and the J gene end by 7 bases; junction bases not matched to a gene: 29. The germline V gene has CDR1 MDHEN and CDR2 SYDVKM. CDR3 in DNA: TGTGCCAGCAGGCCAGCGGTCCGTTGGACTAGCGGGCCCCGCGGGGAAAAAAATGAGCAGTTCTTC. This encodes CASRPAVRWTSGPRGEKNEQFF.

The chain has TRBV2 and TRBJ2-4; D perhaps matches TRBD2 (6 bases). The CDR3 sequence is 20 residues long. Germline CDR1 reads SNHLY; CDR2 reads FYNNEI. Trimming took 2 bases from V and 1 from J, leaving 24 bases between them. This CDR3 is CASSEPLAAQVGYAKNIQYF. The CDR3 DNA sequence: TGTGCCAGCAGTGAACCCTTAGCGGCCCAAGTGGGCTATGCCAAAAACATTCAGTACTTC.

The chain joins TRBV20-1 to TRBJ1-5; 9 positions match TRBD1. Germline CDR1 reads DFQATT; CDR2 reads SNEGSKA (reference sequence). The V segment lost 1 base and the J segment 0 bases; nucleotides outside the gene matches: 7. The CDR3 is made up of 17 amino acids. CDR3 in amino acids: CSARGVRDRDSNQPQHF. CDR3 in DNA: TGCAGTGCTAGAGGGGTAAGGGACAGGGATAGCAATCAGCCCCAGCATTTT.

The chain is built from TRBV5-1 and TRBJ2-1, with 12 bases that match TRBD2. CDR1 and CDR2 from the germline V gene are SGHRS and YFSETQ. CDR3 size: 13 residues. V shed 0 bases, J shed 12 bases, and the junction held 1 base outside the gene matches. The CDR3 loop reads CASSLGLAGVQFF. CDR3 coding DNA: TGCGCCAGCAGCTTGGGACTAGCGGGAGTGCAGTTCTTC.

The V gene is TRBV20-1, the J gene TRBJ2-1, with a possible D match to TRBD2 (5 bases). CDR3 length: 14 amino acids. With 6 bases removed from V and 4 bases from J, the gap between germline ends came to 16 bases. From germline, CDR1 is DFQATT and CDR2 SNEGSKA (reference sequence). Written as DNA, the CDR3 is TGCAGTGCCCGCACAGCGGTAAAGTACAATGAGCAGTTCTTC. Translated, it gives CSARTAVKYNEQFF.

The gene calls are TRBV29-1 and TRBJ2-7; 9 bases are a match to TRBD2. This CDR3 has 14 residues. Germline CDR1 SQVTM, CDR2 ANQGSEA. J lost 2 bases, V lost 2 bases, and 4 bases had no gene match. The CDR3 region is CSVESGLATYEQYF. The CDR3 nucleotides read TGCAGCGTTGAAAGTGGACTAGCGACCTACGAGCAGTACTTC.

This clonotype was observed a handful of times. The gene calls are TRBV5-5 and TRBJ2-3, with TRBD1 as a possible D gene (6 bases). The V end lost 4 bases, the J end lost 3 bases, and 12 bases lay between the germline ends. In germline, CDR1 is SGHKS, CDR2 YYEKEE (reference sequence). The CDR3 contains 14 residues. CDR3 in amino acids: CASSQGGRTDTQYF. The CDR3 coding sequence is TGTGCCAGCAGCCAAGGGGGTAGGACAGATACGCAGTATTTT.

This chain joins TRBV20-1 and TRBJ1-2; 7 positions match TRBD1. J was trimmed by 7 bases and V by 5 bases; bases with no gene match: 10. The CDR3 is 13 residues long. Germline V lookup: CDR1 DFQATT, CDR2 SNEGSKA (reference sequence). In nucleotides, the CDR3 is TGCAGTGCTGGGGTGGGGACAGACTTTGGCTACACCTTC. This translates into CSAGVGTDFGYTF.

The table lists this clonotype with a few counts. The chain recombines TRBV6-1 with TRBJ1-2; D ambiguous. CDR1 is MNHNS and CDR2 is SASEGT in the germline V gene. The CDR3 totals 13 residues. The V end was cut by 6 bases, the J end by 4 bases, with 12 bases between. The CDR3 coding sequence is TGTGCCAGCAGGGGAATTGGAGGCTATGGCTACACCTTC. This codes for CASRGIGGYGYTF.

The chain carries TRBV7-2 and TRBJ2-5; the D call may be TRBD1 or TRBD2 (5 bases each). This CDR3 region has 14 residues. Trimming took off 0 bases at V and 9 bases at J, with 14 bases between the two ends. The germline V gene has CDR1 SGHTA and CDR2 FQGNSA. As DNA, the CDR3 is TGTGCCAGCAGCTTAGCGGGGGATATCGGAGCCCAGTACTTC. Translated, it gives CASSLAGDIGAQYF.

The chain has TRBV5-1 and TRBJ2-5; 11 nucleotides agree with TRBD2. The assigned J gene may be wrong: the sequence end matches TRBJ2-7 better. Germline assignment: CDR1 SGHRS and CDR2 YFSETQ. The CDR3 length is 16 residues. The CDR3: CASSGGTSGLVYEQYF. Here the CDR3 DNA reads TGCGCCAGCAGCGGCGGGACTAGCGGTTTGGTGTACGAGCAGTACTTC.

The V call is TRBV7-9, the J call TRBJ2-3; the D gene is possibly TRBD2 (6 bases). Trimming pared 5 bases from V and 4 bases from J, leaving 19 bases between. Germline V lookup: CDR1 SEHNR, CDR2 FQNEAQ (reference sequence). This CDR3 region has 16 residues. This chain's CDR3 is CASSLGTLRGPDTQYF. CDR3 nucleotides: TGTGCCAGCAGCCTCGGGACTCTACGAGGACCAGATACGCAGTATTTT.

This clonotype has a handful of counts. This rearrangement joins TRBV7-2 to TRBJ2-7; no definite D call. This CDR3 comprises 16 residues. Between the trimmed V and J ends, which lost 5 bases and 1 base, there was a span of 18 bases. Per the germline V gene, CDR1 is SGHTA and CDR2 is FQGNSA. The CDR3 coding sequence is TGTGCCAGCAGCCCTTACTTACGTGGTCGTTCCTACGAGCAGTACTTC. This sequence encodes CASSPYLRGRSYEQYF.

This chain uses TRBV12-3 or TRBV12-4 with TRBJ2-2; 7 bases line up with TRBD2. V dropped 4 bases and J dropped 7; count of bases not matched to a gene: 12. The CDR3 sequence is 16 residues long. As DNA, the CDR3 is TGTGCCAGCAGTTCCACCGACGGGGGGAGGATCGGGGAGCTGTTTTTT. It specifies CASSSTDGGRIGELFF.

As regards this clonotype: Just one base apart from a much larger clone, this may be a read error. The chain has TRBV29-1 and TRBJ2-7, with TRBD1 identical over 8 bases. The CDR3 consists of 15 residues. The germline gives CDR1 SQVTM, CDR2 ANQGSEA. In DNA form, the CDR3 reads TGCAGCGTAGCCTATGGTGACAGGGGCTCCTGCGAGCAGTACTTC. It encodes CSVAYGDRGSCEQYF.

The chain is built from TRBV28 and TRBJ1-1; 7 positions agree with TRBD1. The germline gives CDR1 MDHEN, CDR2 SYDVKM. V lost 3 bases to trimming and J lost 5 bases; unmatched junction nucleotides: 6. The CDR3 contains 14 residues. CDR3 bases: TGTGCCAGCAGTTTCGGCAGGGGGGGTACTGAAGCTTTCTTT. Translation: CASSFGRGGTEAFF.

This clonotype occurred once. One end of the junction varies from germline; a read error may be responsible. The genes are TRBV5-6 and TRBJ2-1; D gene unclear. CDR1 is SGHDT, CDR2 YYEEEE, per germline. The CDR3 runs to 13 residues. The CDR3 protein is CAGRTRPRNEQFF. The CDR3 region has the DNA TGTGCCGGCAGGACCCGCCCGCGCAATGAGCAGTTCTTC. Drawing the rest from reference TRBV5-6 and TRBJ2-1, the complete variable domain is DAGVTQSPTHLIKTRGQQVTLRCSPKSGHDTVSWYQQALGQGPQFIFQYYEEEERQRGNFPDRFSGHQFPNYSSELNVNALLLGDSALYLCAGRTRPRNEQFFGPGTRLTVL.

This chain connects TRBV10-3 to TRBJ1-2, with no clear D. This CDR3 is built from 15 residues. CDR1 is ENHRY, CDR2 SYGVKD, per germline. V gave up 10 bases and J gave up 5 bases, with 23 bases separating them. This chain's CDR3 is CATSVISLDLYGYTF. The CDR3 nucleotides read TGTGCCACTTCAGTCATTTCACTCGATCTATATGGCTACACCTTC.

The gene calls are TRBV29-1 and TRBJ1-1, with 10 bases that match TRBD1. This CDR3 is 12 amino acids long. Trimming took 5 bases from V and 7 from J; bases not matched to a gene: 4. Germline-derived CDR1 and CDR2 are SQVTM and ANQGSEA. CDR3 in DNA: TGCAGCGTTCGACAGGGGGCCGGTGAAGCTTTCTTT. Its protein is CSVRQGAGEAFF.

The chain uses TRBV12-3 or TRBV12-4 and TRBJ1-2; D call uncertain. V lost 3 bases to trimming and J lost 0 bases, with 5 bases between them. This CDR3 region has 13 residues. The DNA for the CDR3 is TGTGCCAGCAGTTTGTTTACTAACTATGGCTACACCTTC. Its translation: CASSLFTNYGYTF.

This chain connects TRBV20-1 to TRBJ2-4; either TRBD1 or TRBD2 may supply D (6 bases each). The V gene lost 4 bases and the J gene lost 8 bases, with 12 bases spanning the gap. Germline V CDR1 and CDR2: DFQATT, SNEGSKA (reference sequence). This CDR3 is built from 12 residues. CDR3 amino acids: CSAIAGEDIQYF. Here the CDR3 DNA reads TGCAGTGCTATTGCAGGGGAGGACATTCAGTACTTC.

This clonotype was observed a handful of times. The J gene is TRBJ2-1, the V gene TRBV7-3; 16 nucleotides line up with TRBD2. CDR3 length: 17 residues. Germline CDR1 and CDR2: SGHTA and FQGTGA. V lost 1 base and J lost 10; bases outside the gene matches: 7. The CDR3 protein is CASSLKMGLAGGEEQFF. The CDR3 DNA reads TGTGCCAGCAGCTTAAAAATGGGACTAGCGGGAGGGGAGGAGCAGTTCTTC.

The chain combines TRBV7-9 with TRBJ2-1; a possible D gene is TRBD1 (6 bases). The CDR3 contains 15 residues. V was trimmed by 6 bases and J by 4 bases, leaving 16 bases between them. CDR1 SEHNR and CDR2 FQNEAQ come from the germline V gene (reference sequence). The chain's CDR3 is CASSIGQKLYNEQFF. Written as DNA, the CDR3 is TGTGCCAGCAGTATCGGACAGAAACTTTACAATGAGCAGTTCTTC.